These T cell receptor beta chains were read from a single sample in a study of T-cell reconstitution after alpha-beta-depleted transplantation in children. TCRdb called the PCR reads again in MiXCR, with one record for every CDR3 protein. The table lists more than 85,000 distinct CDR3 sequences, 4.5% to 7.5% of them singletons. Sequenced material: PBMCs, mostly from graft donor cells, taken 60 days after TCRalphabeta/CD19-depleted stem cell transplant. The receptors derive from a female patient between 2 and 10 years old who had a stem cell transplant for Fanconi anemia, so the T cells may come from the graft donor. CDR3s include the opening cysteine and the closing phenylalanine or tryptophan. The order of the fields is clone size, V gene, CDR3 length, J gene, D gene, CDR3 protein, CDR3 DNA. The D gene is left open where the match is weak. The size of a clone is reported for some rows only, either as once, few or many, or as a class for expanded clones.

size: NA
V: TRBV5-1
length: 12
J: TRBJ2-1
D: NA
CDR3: CASSLEGHEQFF
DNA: TGCGCCAGCAGCTTGGAGGGCCATGAGCAGTTCTTC

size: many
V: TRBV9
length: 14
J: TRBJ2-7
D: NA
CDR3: CASSGGPISYEQYF
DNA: TGTGCCAGCAGCGGCGGACCGATCTCCTACGAGCAGTACTTC

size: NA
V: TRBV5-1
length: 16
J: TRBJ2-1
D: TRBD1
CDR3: CASSLEGTGGYNEQFF
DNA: TGCGCCAGCAGCTTGGAGGGGACAGGGGGCTACAATGAGCAGTTCTTC

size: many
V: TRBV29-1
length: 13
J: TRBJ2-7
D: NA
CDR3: CSVEGRSDYEQYF
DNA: TGCAGCGTTGAGGGCAGGAGCGACTACGAGCAGTACTTC

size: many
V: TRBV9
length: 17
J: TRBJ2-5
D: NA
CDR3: CASSVGQRTALQETQYF
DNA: TGTGCCAGCAGCGTAGGACAGAGGACAGCACTCCAAGAGACCCAGTACTTC

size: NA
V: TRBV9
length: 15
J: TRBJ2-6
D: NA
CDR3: CASSLLISGANVLTF
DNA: TGTGCCAGCAGCCTACTAATTTCTGGGGCCAACGTCCTGACTTTC

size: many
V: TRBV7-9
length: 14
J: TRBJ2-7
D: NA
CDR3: CASSSRDNSYEQYF
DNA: TGTGCCAGCAGCTCCCGGGACAACTCCTACGAGCAGTACTTC

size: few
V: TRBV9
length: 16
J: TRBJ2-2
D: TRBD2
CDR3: CASSASGRAGPGELFF
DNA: TGTGCCAGCAGCGCTAGCGGGAGGGCCGGTCCCGGGGAGCTGTTTTTT

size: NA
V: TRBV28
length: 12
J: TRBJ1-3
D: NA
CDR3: CASSIPGNTIYF
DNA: TGTGCCAGCAGTATTCCTGGAAACACCATATATTTT

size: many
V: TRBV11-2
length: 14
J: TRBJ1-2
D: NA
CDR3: CASSLDPRVYGYTF
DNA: TGTGCCAGCAGCTTAGATCCCAGGGTGTATGGCTACACCTTC

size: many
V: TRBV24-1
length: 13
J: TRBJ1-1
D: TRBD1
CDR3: CATRNRGTTEAFF
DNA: TGTGCCACCAGAAACAGGGGAACCACTGAAGCTTTCTTT

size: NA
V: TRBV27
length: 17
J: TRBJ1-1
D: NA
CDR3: CASSFNSRRLMTTEAFF
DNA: TGTGCCAGCAGTTTTAATTCGCGCCGTCTCATGACCACTGAAGCTTTCTTT

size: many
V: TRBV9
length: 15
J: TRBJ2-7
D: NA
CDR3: CASSVGVGATYEQYF
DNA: TGTGCCAGCAGCGTGGGGGTAGGGGCCACCTACGAGCAGTACTTC

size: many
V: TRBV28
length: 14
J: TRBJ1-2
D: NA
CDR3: CASSLGYGYYGYTF
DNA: TGTGCCAGCAGTTTAGGGTACGGATACTATGGCTACACCTTC

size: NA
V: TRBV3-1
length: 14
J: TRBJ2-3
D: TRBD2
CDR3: CASSHSGSTDTQYF
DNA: TGTGCCAGCAGCCACAGCGGGAGTACAGATACGCAGTATTTT

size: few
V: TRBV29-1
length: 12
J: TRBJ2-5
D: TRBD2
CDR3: CSGGTSQETQYF
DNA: TGCAGCGGAGGGACTAGCCAAGAGACCCAGTACTTC

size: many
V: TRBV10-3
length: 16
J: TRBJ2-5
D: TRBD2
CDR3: CAISANSGEPQETQYF
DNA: TGTGCCATCAGTGCCAATAGCGGGGAGCCCCAAGAGACCCAGTACTTC

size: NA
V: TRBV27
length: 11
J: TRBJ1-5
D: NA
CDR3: CASKGNQPQHF
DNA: TGTGCCAGCAAGGGCAATCAGCCCCAGCATTTT

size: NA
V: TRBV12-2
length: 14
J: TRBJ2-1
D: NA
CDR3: CASRLRGTYNEQFF
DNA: TGTGCAAGTCGCTTAAGAGGGACATACAATGAGCAGTTCTTC

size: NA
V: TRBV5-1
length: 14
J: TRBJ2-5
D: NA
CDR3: CASSLGGGTDIKYF
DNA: TGCGCCAGCAGCTTAGGGGGGGGGACGGACATAAAGTACTTC

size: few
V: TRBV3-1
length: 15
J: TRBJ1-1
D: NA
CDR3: CASSLNQGRQAEAFF
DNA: TGTGCCAGCAGCCTCAACCAGGGACGGCAGGCCGAAGCTTTCTTT

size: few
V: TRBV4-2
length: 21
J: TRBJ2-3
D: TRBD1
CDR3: CASSLGTAYLTTISSTDTQYF
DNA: TGTGCCAGCAGCCTCGGGACAGCATATCTTACCACCATTTCTAGCACAGATACGCAGTATTTT

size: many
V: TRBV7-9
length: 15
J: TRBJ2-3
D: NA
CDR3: CASSMIGTRTDTQYF
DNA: TGTGCCAGCAGCATGATCGGGACTCGCACAGATACGCAGTATTTT

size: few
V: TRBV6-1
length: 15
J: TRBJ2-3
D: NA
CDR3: CASSRTPGGTDTQYF
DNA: TGTGCCAGCAGTAGGACCCCGGGCGGCACAGATACGCAGTATTTT

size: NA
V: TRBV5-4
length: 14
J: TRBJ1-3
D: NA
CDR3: CASSLDRVGNTIYF
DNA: TGTGCCAGCAGCTTGGACAGAGTTGGAAACACCATATATTTT

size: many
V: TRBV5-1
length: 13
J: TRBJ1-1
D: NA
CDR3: CASSLDRTLYLLF
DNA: TGCGCCAGCAGCTTGGACAGGACCCTCTACCTACTCTTT

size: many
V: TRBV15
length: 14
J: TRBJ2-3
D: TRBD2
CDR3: CATSRLAGTDTQYF
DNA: TGTGCCACCAGCAGACTAGCGGGCACAGATACGCAGTATTTT

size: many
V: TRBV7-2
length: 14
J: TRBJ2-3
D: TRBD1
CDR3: CASSLVVGQPTQYF
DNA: TGTGCCAGCAGCTTAGTGGTGGGACAGCCTACGCAGTATTTT

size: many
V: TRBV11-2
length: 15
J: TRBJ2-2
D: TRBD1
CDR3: CASSFAGTGTGELFF
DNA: TGTGCCAGCAGCTTCGCCGGGACAGGGACTGGGGAGCTGTTTTTT

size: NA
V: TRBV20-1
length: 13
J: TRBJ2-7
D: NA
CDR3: CSVGLAPNYEQYF
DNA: TGCAGTGTCGGGCTAGCGCCCAACTACGAGCAGTACTTC

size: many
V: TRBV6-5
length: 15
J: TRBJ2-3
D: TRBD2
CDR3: CASCFGAGCTDTQYF
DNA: TGTGCCAGCTGTTTTGGAGCGGGGTGCACAGATACGCAGTATTTT

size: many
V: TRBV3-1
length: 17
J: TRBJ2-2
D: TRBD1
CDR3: CASSRRQGTVYTGELFF
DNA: TGTGCCAGCAGCCGGAGACAAGGGACAGTCTACACCGGGGAGCTGTTTTTT

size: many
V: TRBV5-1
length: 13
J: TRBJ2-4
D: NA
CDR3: CASSLGVRDIQYF
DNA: TGCGCCAGCAGCTTGGGTGTCAGGGACATTCAGTACTTC

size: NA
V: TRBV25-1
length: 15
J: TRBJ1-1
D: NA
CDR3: CASSGRRGLNTEAFF
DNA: TGTGCCAGCAGTGGAAGGAGGGGTTTGAACACTGAAGCTTTCTTT

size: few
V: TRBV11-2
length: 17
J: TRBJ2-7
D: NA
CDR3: CASSLDSGQVTSYEQYF
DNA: TGTGCCAGCAGCTTAGATTCAGGGCAGGTGACTTCCTACGAGCAGTACTTC

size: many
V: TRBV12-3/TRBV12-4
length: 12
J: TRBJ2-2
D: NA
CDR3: CAFGGYTGELFF
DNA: TGTGCTTTCGGGGGTTACACCGGGGAGCTGTTTTTT

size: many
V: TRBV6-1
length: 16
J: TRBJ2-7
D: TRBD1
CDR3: CASSISGQGEPYEQYF
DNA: TGTGCCAGCAGTATATCCGGACAGGGGGAACCCTACGAGCAGTACTTC

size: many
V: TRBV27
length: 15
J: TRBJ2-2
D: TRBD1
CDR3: CASSWGTGYTGELFF
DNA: TGTGCCAGCAGTTGGGGGACAGGGTACACCGGGGAGCTGTTTTTT

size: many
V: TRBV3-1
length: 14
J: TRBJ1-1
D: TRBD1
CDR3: CASSYAGTGDEAFF
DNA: TGTGCCAGCAGCTACGCCGGGACAGGGGACGAAGCTTTCTTT